A few counts support the clone carrying this T cell receptor beta chain. Its matching antigen is unknown. Germline CDR1 reads SGHKS; CDR2 reads YYEKEE (reference sequence). This CDR3 has 15 residues. Germline trimming cut 3 bases from V and 4 bases from J; bases unmatched to any gene: 9. The sample is drawn from a study of identical twins. Study-wide points: Invariant populations such as MAIT and iNKT cells could partly muddle zero-insertion analyses.

TCRdb recomputed calls from the 5' RACE reads with MiXCR, one row per CDR3 protein. The sample lists 700,000 or so distinct CDR3 sequences, more than 6.5% occurring once. The sample also formed part of further work on yellow fever vaccine responses in identical twins. From that paper: A vaccine T cell response that seemed partly convergent and partly personalized was reported in twins.

This rearrangement joins TRBV5-5 to TRBJ1-2; 7 bases are shared with TRBD1. The TCR comes from a woman aged 18-29 years in good health. Sequenced input: PBMCs. In nucleotides, the CDR3 is TGTGCCAGCAGCTACGGACAGGTCCAGGCCTATGGCTACACCTTC. Its protein product is CASSYGQVQAYGYTF.